The T cell receptor beta chain under discussion was sequenced for a study of T cells expressing NK-cell markers. About the research overall: The TCR beta repertoires originated in sorted CD3+CD56+NKG2C+, CD3+CD56+NKG2C- and CD3+CD56-NKG2C+ T cells.

Remarks on this clonotype: The antigen is not known.

TCRdb derives one entry per CDR3 protein from the 5' RACE reads, leaving out DNA. This listing includes about 160,000 distinct CDR3 sequences. The length of the CDR3 is 14 residues. CDR1 is MDHEN, CDR2 SYDVKM, per germline. Study findings and constraints: For four donors, these clonotypes were likewise the leading ones in the CD3+CD56-NKG2C+ fraction.

The chain links TRBV28 to TRBJ2-7; the D call of TRBD1 rests on TCRdb alone, since no DNA is present to check it. This clonotype was sampled from a woman aged 18 to 75 in good health. Sequenced input: blood T cells: a sorted CD56 or NKG2C T cell subset, CD4+ or CD8+ T cells, or bulk PBMC T cells (not recorded which). This chain's CDR3 is CASNQDRVAYEQYF.